This is a list of T cell receptor beta chains from one sample in a study of T cell responses to AZD1222 COVID-19 vaccine. The table came from immunoSEQ multiplex PCR; TCRdb's copy has only in-frame clones and leaves some out. In the table there are 180,000 or so clones, 94% of which are singletons. This specimen consisted of peripheral blood, obtained on day 0 of AZD1222 vaccination. Receptors originate from an adult in good health. The conserved cysteine and the conserved F or W are not part of the CDR3 here. Fields, in order: V gene, D gene, J gene, CDR3 protein. A D gene is named only where the DNA matches it firmly.

>TRBV6-5|.|TRBJ2-1
ASSTGGGGGTEQF
>TRBV30|.|TRBJ1-5
AWSRGSASNQPQH
>TRBV19|.|TRBJ2-7
ASSTDWGEQY
>TRBV28|.|TRBJ1-1
ASTIGTWTEAF
>TRBV4-1|.|TRBJ1-3
ASSQDPGNTIY
>TRBV12-3/TRBV12-4|.|TRBJ1-4
ASSGVKLF
>TRBV2|.|TRBJ1-3
ASSGGNSGNTIY
>TRBV6-5|.|TRBJ2-2
ASRKQGSVGELF
>TRBV2|.|TRBJ2-7
ASSYRNEQY
>TRBV5-1|.|TRBJ2-3
ASSLATRGYTDTQY
>TRBV11-2|.|TRBJ1-2
ASSPLRVGYT
>TRBV12-3/TRBV12-4|.|TRBJ1-3
ASRPSGGNTIY
>TRBV7-3|.|TRBJ2-3
ASSLKGTDTQY
>TRBV29-1|TRBD1|TRBJ1-1
SVAGQAHPVTEAF
>TRBV7-7|.|TRBJ2-6
ASSRDATGANVLT
>TRBV28|.|TRBJ1-1
AIRGGGEAF